Following are 20 T cell receptor beta chains from one sample sequenced in a study of blood T cell repertoires in COVID-19 (dated by TCRdb to 2018 to 2020). The library came from the immunoSEQ multiplex PCR assay. In TCRdb, the immuneACCESS table is reduced to in-frame sequences with V and J assigned. These tables do not hold every clone; where another copy was compared, an unresolved V gene accounts for under half, and the others remain unexplained. Counted in this sample were about 100,000 clones; roughly 82% of them appeared once. The ten largest clones capture about 4.8% of the sample. The sample taken for sequencing was peripheral blood. The source of these receptors is a man in his 60s with acute or convalescent COVID-19.

The chain joins TRBV5-4 to TRBJ2-5; TRBD2 matches 9 bases. Germline V lookup: CDR1 SGHNT, CDR2 YYREEE (reference sequence). The V segment lost 2 bases and the J segment 1 base; nucleotides outside the gene matches: 3. The length of the CDR3 is 15 residues. This CDR3 is CASSLAGGFQETQYF. CDR3 coding DNA: TGTGCCAGCAGCTTAGCGGGAGGCTTCCAAGAGACCCAGTACTTC.

V usage is TRBV5-6 and J usage is TRBJ1-3; D gene unclear. Germline V gene data show CDR1 as SGHDT and CDR2 as YYEEEE. The CDR3 consists of 16 residues. The V gene lost 5 bases and the J gene lost 0 bases, with 15 bases spanning the gap. In nucleotides, the CDR3 is TGTGCCAGCAGGAGTTTACAGATTCGCTCTGGAAACACCATATATTTT. Translated, it gives CASRSLQIRSGNTIYF.

J is TRBJ1-6 and V is TRBV12-3 or TRBV12-4, with D uncertain. The CDR3 extends over 12 amino acids. Trimming took 3 bases from V and 10 from J, leaving 7 bases between them. The CDR3 sequence is CASSFRWSPLHF. The CDR3 DNA reads as TGTGCCAGCAGTTTCCGGTGGTCACCCCTCCACTTT.

The chain employs TRBV18 and TRBJ2-3; tentatively, D is TRBD2 (6 bases). Per germline, CDR1 KGHSH and CDR2 LQKENI. The V end lost 8 bases, the J end lost 5 bases, and 14 bases lay between the germline ends. This CDR3 comprises 13 residues. CDR3 nucleotide sequence: TGTGCCAGCCGGGACTTACTAGGAGATACGCAGTATTTT. Its translation: CASRDLLGDTQYF.

The CDR3 DNA follows: TGTGCCAGCAGCTCCGGACTAGCGGGGAGGGAGACCCAGTACTTC. It specifies CASSSGLAGRETQYF. V usage is TRBV5-8 and J usage is TRBJ2-5; 12 nucleotides line up with TRBD2. Per the germline V gene, CDR1 is SGHTS and CDR2 is YDEGEE. The trim removed 3 bases at V and 5 bases at J, leaving 5 bases unmatched. CDR3 length: 15 amino acids.

J is TRBJ1-3 and V is TRBV18; unclear D gene. Germline V gives CDR1 KGHSH, CDR2 LQKENI. With 2 bases removed from V and 0 bases from J, the gap between germline ends came to 8 bases. The CDR3 has 15 amino acids. CDR3 coding DNA: TGTGCCAGCTCACCAACACCCGACTCTGGAAACACCATATATTTT. It codes for CASSPTPDSGNTIYF.

Turning to this clone: Germline is not matched at one junction end, which may reflect a read error. The chain combines TRBV3-1 (or the pseudogene TRBV3-2) with TRBJ2-2, with TRBD1 as a possible D gene (6 bases). CDR3 length: 15 residues. Looked up from germline, CDR1 is LGHDT and CDR2 is YNNKEL (reference sequence). The CDR3 DNA reads TGTGCCAGCAGCCATACGACAGGTCGGGGCGGGCAGCTGTTTTTT. Protein sequence: CASSHTTGRGGQLFF.

The genes are TRBV5-4 and TRBJ1-2; the match to TRBD1 covers 9 bases. With V trimmed by 4 bases and J by 4 bases, 8 bases remained unmatched. CDR3 length: 15 amino acids. Germline lookup yields CDR1 SGHNT and CDR2 YYREEE (reference sequence). This CDR3 reads CASSPRTGEGYGYTF. As DNA, the CDR3 is TGTGCCAGCAGCCCACGGACAGGGGAAGGCTATGGCTACACCTTC.

This chain connects TRBV6-4 to TRBJ1-1; D uncertain. In germline, CDR1 is MRHNA, CDR2 SNTAGT. The CDR3 runs 14 residues. Trimming removed 3 bases at V and 1 base at J, with 9 bases between. The CDR3 DNA sequence: TGTGCCAGCAGTGAAGAGGCCACGAACACTGAAGCTTTCTTT. Translation gives CASSEEATNTEAFF.

The V gene is TRBV3-1 (or the pseudogene TRBV3-2), the J gene TRBJ2-7, with a possible D match to TRBD1 (5 bases). Germline-derived CDR1 and CDR2 are LGHDT and YNNKEL (reference sequence). This CDR3 comprises 15 residues. The V and J ends lost 1 base and 2 bases respectively, with 12 bases between them. The CDR3 spells CASSQVVGRAYEQYF. CDR3 DNA: TGTGCCAGCAGCCAAGTCGTCGGCAGGGCCTACGAGCAGTACTTC.

The CDR3 coding sequence is TGCGCCAGCAGCTTTCAAGGGACAGGTGGTCACGAGCAGTACTTC. This gives the protein CASSFQGTGGHEQYF. J is TRBJ2-7 and V is TRBV5-1; 8 bases are shared with TRBD1. The J segment lost 5 bases and the V segment lost 2 bases, leaving 9 bases of the junction unmatched. CDR1 SGHRS and CDR2 YFSETQ come from the germline V gene. This CDR3 is built from 15 residues. The full variable domain, rest sourced from reference TRBV5-1 and TRBJ2-7, is KAGVTQTPRYLIKTRGQQVTLSCSPISGHRSVSWYQQTPGQGLQFLFEYFSETQRNKGNFPGRFSGRQFSNSRSEMNVSTLELGDSALYLCASSFQGTGGHEQYFGPGTRLTVT.

The chain couples TRBV6-5 to TRBJ2-7; possibly TRBD1 for D (5 bases). Germline V gene data show CDR1 as MNHEY and CDR2 as SVGAGI. The CDR3 is 13 residues long. With 6 bases removed from V and 6 bases from J, the gap between germline ends came to 15 bases. DNA of the CDR3: TGTGCCAGCAGCGCTAACGTGGGGCGCGAGCAGTACTTC. This codes for CASSANVGREQYF.

V is TRBV3-1 (or the pseudogene TRBV3-2) and J is TRBJ1-5; D possibly corresponds to TRBD1 (5 bases). V was cut by 2 bases and J by 0 bases, with 11 bases left in between. The germline V gene encodes CDR1 LGHDT and CDR2 YNNKEL (reference sequence). The CDR3 consists of 16 residues. The chain's CDR3 is CASSQSQGYSNQPQHF. For the CDR3, the DNA is TGTGCCAGCAGCCAAAGCCAGGGTTATAGCAATCAGCCCCAGCATTTT.

This clone has a single count. The chain combines TRBV3-1 (or the pseudogene TRBV3-2) with TRBJ2-3, with D maybe TRBD2 (6 bases). V lost 0 bases and J 6 bases, leaving 7 bases between the germline ends. The CDR3 sequence is 13 residues long. Germline values: CDR1 LGHDT, CDR2 YNNKEL (reference sequence). The CDR3 nucleotides read TGTGCCAGCAGCCAAGATGGAGGGGATACGCAGTATTTT. Amino acid sequence: CASSQDGGDTQYF.

This clone was seen a single time. The V gene is TRBV6-5, the J gene TRBJ2-2; no clear D. V gave up 0 bases and J gave up 6 bases, with 8 bases separating them. The germline CDR1 and CDR2 sequences are MNHEY and SVGAGI. The CDR3 contains 14 residues. CDR3 DNA sequence: TGTGCCAGCAGTTACTCACAGAGCCCCGGGGAGCTGTTTTTT. Protein: CASSYSQSPGELFF.

This rearrangement joins TRBV5-4 to TRBJ1-5; TRBD1 might be the D (5 bases). The CDR3 consists of 14 residues. V lost 4 bases to trimming and J lost 0 bases, with 8 bases between them. Germline V gene lookup returns CDR1 SGHNT and CDR2 YYREEE (reference sequence). CDR3 sequence: CASSKTGSNQPQHF. The CDR3 coding sequence is TGTGCCAGCAGCAAAACAGGTAGCAATCAGCCCCAGCATTTT.

The chain employs TRBV3-1 (or the pseudogene TRBV3-2) and TRBJ2-7; 7 bases fit TRBD2. J lost 2 bases, V lost 4 bases, and 2 bases had no gene match. The germline CDR1 and CDR2 sequences are LGHDT and YNNKEL (reference sequence). CDR3 size: 13 residues. CDR3 in amino acids: CASSLGTTYEQYF. The CDR3 nucleotides are TGTGCCAGCAGCCTCGGGACTACCTACGAGCAGTACTTC.

This chain joins TRBV5-6 and TRBJ2-7; D is perhaps TRBD1 (6 bases). V shed 3 bases and J shed 7 bases, with 20 bases lying between them. The germline CDR1 and CDR2 sequences are SGHDT and YYEEEE. The CDR3 contains 15 residues. CDR3 sequence: CASSSSRDGTREQYF. For the CDR3, the DNA is TGTGCCAGCAGCTCGTCAAGGGACGGGACAAGGGAGCAGTACTTC.

V gene TRBV6-5 combines with J gene TRBJ1-3; 9 positions match TRBD1. The CDR3 runs 15 residues. The trim removed 5 bases at V and 4 bases at J, leaving 6 bases unmatched. Germline V gives CDR1 MNHEY, CDR2 SVGAGI. The CDR3 region has the DNA TGTGCCAGCAGTAGGACAGGGGTAAAAGGAAACACCATATATTTT. Translated, it gives CASSRTGVKGNTIYF.

The chain has TRBV6-1 and TRBJ2-4; 10 bases match TRBD1. The CDR3 sequence is 12 residues long. Germline trimming cut 3 bases from V and 13 bases from J; bases unmatched to any gene: 3. Germline CDR1 and CDR2: MNHNS and SASEGT. The CDR3 bases are TGTGCCAGCAGTGAGGGACAGGGGTCGCAGTACTTC. This sequence encodes CASSEGQGSQYF.